This T cell receptor beta chain was documented in a study of regulatory T cells in long-lasting Graves disease. Assembly of TCR beta libraries relied on iRepertoire HTBI primers together with Arm-PCR of CDR3 regions. TCRdb fed the multiplex PCR reads into MiXCR, producing one record per CDR3 protein. This sample carries 650,000 to 850,000 distinct CDR3 sequences, approximately 29% of them seen once, and the ten largest clones take about 42%. On this clonotype itself: At one of its ends the junction is not consistent with the germline gene, which may arise from a read error.

This CDR3 contains 15 residues. Germline V CDR1 and CDR2: MNHEY, SVGEGT. Documented time point: persistent/refractory GD, antithyroid drugs over 5 years with positive TRAb. There was RNA extracted from PBMCs, and the TCR library was made from it. The patients were enrolled through endocrinology in Xi'an, China. The sample consisted of peripheral blood mononuclear cells (PBMCs), taken when the disease was refractory, from a patient treated with antithyroid drugs. The rearrangement joins TRBV6-2 or TRBV6-3 to TRBJ2-2, with 8 bases identical to TRBD2. The sequence was collected from a female donor with Graves disease. Written as DNA, the CDR3 is TGTGCCAGCAGTGACGGAGCGGGAGCAGGCGGGGAGCCGTTTTTT. Translation gives CASSDGAGAGGEPFF.